These 4 T cell receptor beta chains originate from one sample sequenced in a study of cytomegalovirus exposure and HLA in healthy donors (dated by TCRdb to about 2017). Library construction relied on the immunoSEQ multiplex PCR assay. A mixture of 60 forward primers for TCR Vbeta segments and 13 reverse primers for TCR Jbeta segments was used in the multiplex PCR. Not all clones reach the TCRdb copy of this immuneACCESS table, which keeps in-frame sequences only. Checked studies attribute under half of the gap to unresolved V genes and leave the rest unexplained. The sample table records 100,000 or so clones; approximately 80% of these occur just once. 12% of the sample belongs to the ten largest clones. The specimen was PBMCs. The source of these receptors is a woman aged 35 to 49 in good health and CMV-seropositive.

The gene calls are TRBV2 and TRBJ1-5; D call uncertain. The V gene lost 9 bases and the J gene lost 4 bases, with 16 bases spanning the gap. The CDR3 totals 14 residues. CDR1 is SNHLY, CDR2 FYNNEI, per germline. For the CDR3, the DNA is TGTGCCAGTCAAATCGGAGAAAGGAATCAGCCCCAGCATTTT. As protein: CASQIGERNQPQHF. The complete variable domain, with remaining parts taken from reference TRBV2 and TRBJ1-5, reads EPEVTQTPSHQVTQMGQEVILRCVPISNHLYFYWYRQILGQKVEFLVSFYNNEISEKSEIFDDQFSVERPDGSNFTLKIRSTKLEDSAMYFCASQIGERNQPQHFGDGTRLSIL.

The rearrangement links TRBV10-1 to TRBJ1-2, with a possible D match to TRBD1 (6 bases). The CDR3 extends over 11 amino acids. The V gene lost 8 bases and the J gene lost 6 bases, with 10 bases spanning the gap. The V gene's germline CDR1 is WNHNN and CDR2 SYGVQD (reference sequence). The chain's CDR3 is CASGGEHGYTF. The CDR3 DNA reads as TGCGCCAGCGGGGGCGAGCATGGCTACACCTTC.

V and J are TRBV10-3 and TRBJ1-1; D gene unclear. Germline V CDR1 and CDR2: ENHRY, SYGVKD. This CDR3 spans 13 amino acids. V shed 9 bases and J shed 5 bases, with 16 bases lying between them. The CDR3 loop is CAIRETGGTEAFF. The CDR3 DNA reads TGTGCCATTAGGGAGACGGGAGGGACTGAAGCTTTCTTT.

This clone was seen a handful of times. This sequence joins TRBV2 and TRBJ2-2, with 8 bases identical to TRBD1. V shed 7 bases, J shed 0 bases, and the junction held 4 bases outside the gene matches. Germline V gene sequence: CDR1 SNHLY, CDR2 FYNNEI. The CDR3 has 15 amino acids. CDR3 loop: CASTGQGSNTGELFF. CDR3 nucleotides: TGTGCCAGCACAGGACAGGGATCGAACACCGGGGAGCTGTTTTTT.